This TCR beta chain appears in the sequencing data of a study of T cells expressing NK-cell markers. Germline V gene sequence: CDR1 LGHDT, CDR2 YNNKEL (reference sequence). The CDR3 runs 13 residues. Synthesis of TCR beta cDNA relied on 5'RACE template switching carrying UMIs. TCRdb reprocessed the 5' RACE reads and stores each CDR3 protein as one record, lacking DNA. This listing includes roughly 450,000 distinct CDR3 sequences. The clonotype comes from a woman between 50 and 59 years old in good health. This chain links TRBV3-1 with TRBJ2-1. The sample was blood T cells: a sorted CD56 or NKG2C T cell subset, CD4+ or CD8+ T cells, or bulk PBMC T cells (not recorded which). The CDR3 region is CASSQVMEAGQFF.